The clone carrying this T cell receptor (beta chain) was observed a few times. Its antigen is currently unknown. Deep-level settings were used for running the assay. TCRdb's copy holds only in-frame clones and misses some; the assay was immunoSEQ multiplex PCR. The sample yields around 720,000 clones, around 73% seen once. This entry comes from a study of shared clonotypes between healthy human individuals. Points from the study as a whole: Several donors shared about 4.8% of their naive CD4 clonotypes. Sequencing depth was expected to affect clonotype sharing among donors.

V lost 1 base and J 0 bases, leaving 11 bases between the germline ends. CDR3 length: 16 residues. From germline, CDR1 is SGHDT and CDR2 YYEEEE. The sequencing input was memory CD4+ T cells sorted from blood. The subset: CD45RA-negative fraction. The sequence came from a woman aged 30 to 39 in good health. V and J are TRBV5-6 and TRBJ1-5, with D perhaps TRBD1 (5 bases). The DNA for the CDR3 is TGTGCCAGCAGCTTGCAGGGAAAATATAGCAATCAGCCCCAGCATTTT. It encodes CASSLQGKYSNQPQHF. The full variable domain, its missing parts supplied by reference TRBV5-6 and TRBJ1-5, is DAGVTQSPTHLIKTRGQQVTLRCSPKSGHDTVSWYQQALGQGPQFIFQYYEEEERQRGNFPDRFSGHQFPNYSSELNVNALLLGDSALYLCASSLQGKYSNQPQHFGDGTRLSIL.